Listed below are T cell receptor beta chains from one sample, sequenced in a study of blood T cell repertoires in COVID-19. Clones were read by immunoSEQ multiplex PCR, and TCRdb kept only the in-frame ones, dropping some. This sample has roughly 220,000 clones, with approximately 86% found just once. The sequencing sample was made of peripheral blood. These receptors originate from a woman between 50 and 59 years old with COVID-19, enrolled during active disease. Each CDR3 is given with its conserved first and last residue. The D gene is left open where the match is weak. The size of a clone is reported for some rows only, either as once, few or many, or as a class for expanded clones.

CDR3nt	CDR3aa	v_gene	abundance	len	d_gene	j_gene
TGCGCCAGCAGCCGGGACTCCGTGGAGACCCAGTACTTC	CASSRDSVETQYF	TRBV5-1	NA	13	NA	TRBJ2-5
TGCAGCGTTGCCAGTAGCAATCAGCCCCAGCATTTT	CSVASSNQPQHF	TRBV29-1	NA	12	NA	TRBJ1-5
TGTGCCAGCAACTGGGACTTCACAGATACGCAGTATTTT	CASNWDFTDTQYF	TRBV12-3/TRBV12-4	NA	13	NA	TRBJ2-3
TGTGCCAGCAGCTTGGTTGGGACAGGGGGCGCGAGGGGCTACACCTTC	CASSLVGTGGARGYTF	TRBV5-8	NA	16	TRBD1	TRBJ1-2
TGTGCCACCGGTCAGGGGGCCGGTACAGATACGCAGTATTTT	CATGQGAGTDTQYF	TRBV24-1	NA	14	TRBD1	TRBJ2-3
TGTGCCTGGACGATGGGACAGATTAACACTGAAGCTTTCTTT	CAWTMGQINTEAFF	TRBV30	NA	14	TRBD1	TRBJ1-1
TGTGCCAGCAGTGAGAACACGGGGGGGGAGACCCAGTACTTC	CASSENTGGETQYF	TRBV6-1	many	14	TRBD2	TRBJ2-5
TGTGCCAGCAGTTTAAATTTGCCAGAGGTTAATGAGCAGTTCTTC	CASSLNLPEVNEQFF	TRBV27	NA	15	NA	TRBJ2-1
TGTGCCAGCAGCTTAGCGCTAGGGGGAAACTGGAACACCGGGGAGCTGTTTTTT	CASSLALGGNWNTGELFF	TRBV7-7	NA	18	NA	TRBJ2-2
TGTGCCAGCAGCCAAGAAGGGGGAGGGGGAGAGACCCAGTACTTC	CASSQEGGGGETQYF	TRBV3-1/TRBV3-2	NA	15	NA	TRBJ2-5
TGTGCCAGCAGCTTTGTAGGACAAAATCAGCCCCAGCATTTT	CASSFVGQNQPQHF	TRBV7-2	NA	14	NA	TRBJ1-5
TGTGCCAGCAGCTCTAGCGGGGGCTCTAGCGAGCAGTACTTC	CASSSSGGSSEQYF	TRBV5-6	NA	14	TRBD2	TRBJ2-7
TGTGCCAGTTCGAGCTCCTATAATTCACCCCTCCACTTT	CASSSSYNSPLHF	TRBV19	NA	13	NA	TRBJ1-6
TGTGCCAGCAGCCCGATGCCGAGCTCCTATAATTCACCCCTCCACTTT	CASSPMPSSYNSPLHF	TRBV9	NA	16	NA	TRBJ1-6
TGTGCCAGCAGCCGAGGGACAGGGAGGGAGACCCAGTACTTC	CASSRGTGRETQYF	TRBV3-1/TRBV3-2	NA	14	TRBD1	TRBJ2-5
TGTGCCTGGAGTGTACCTACAGGGTACAATTCACCCCTCCACTTT	CAWSVPTGYNSPLHF	TRBV30	NA	15	NA	TRBJ1-6
TGCAGCGTTGAAGAGCAGGACAGGGACCTCCCGGAGACCCAGTACTTC	CSVEEQDRDLPETQYF	TRBV29-1	NA	16	TRBD1	TRBJ2-5